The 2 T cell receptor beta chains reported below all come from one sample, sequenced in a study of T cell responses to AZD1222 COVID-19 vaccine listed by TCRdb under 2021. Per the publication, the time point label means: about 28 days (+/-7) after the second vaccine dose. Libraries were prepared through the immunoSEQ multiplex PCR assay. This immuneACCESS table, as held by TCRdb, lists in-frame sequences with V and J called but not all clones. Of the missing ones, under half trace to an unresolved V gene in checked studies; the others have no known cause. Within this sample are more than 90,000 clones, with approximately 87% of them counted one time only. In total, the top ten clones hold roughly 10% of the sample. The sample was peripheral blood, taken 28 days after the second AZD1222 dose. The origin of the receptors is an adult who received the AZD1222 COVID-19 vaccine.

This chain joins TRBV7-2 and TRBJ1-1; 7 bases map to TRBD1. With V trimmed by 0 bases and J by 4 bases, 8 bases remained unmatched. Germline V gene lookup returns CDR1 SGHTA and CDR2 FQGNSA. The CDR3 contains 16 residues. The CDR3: CASSLADYRGGTEAFF. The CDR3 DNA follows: TGTGCCAGCAGCTTAGCGGACTACAGGGGAGGCACTGAAGCTTTCTTT.

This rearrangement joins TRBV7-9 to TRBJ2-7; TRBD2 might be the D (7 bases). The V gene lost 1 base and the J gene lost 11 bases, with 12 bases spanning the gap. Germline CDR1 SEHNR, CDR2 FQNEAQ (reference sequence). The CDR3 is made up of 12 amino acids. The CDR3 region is CASSLDGGPEYF. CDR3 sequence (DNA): TGTGCCAGCAGCTTAGACGGGGGGCCTGAGTACTTC.